This TCR beta chain was retrieved from a study of vaccination and CD4 T cells after COVID-19. Treatment reported: approximately nine-day PBMC culture with coronavirus spike peptide pools or control peptides (ViraFEST assay). The Oncomine TCR Beta short-read assay was what sequenced the DNA obtained from cultured CD4+ T cells. In TCRdb, the PCR reads were re-called with MiXCR into one record per CDR3 protein. The sample includes almost 8,500 distinct CDR3 sequences, less than 85% seen only once; the top ten take 37%. This clonotype was seen only a few times. As yet, its antigen is unknown. CDR3 length: 21 residues. The V gene end was trimmed by 6 bases and the J gene end by 0 bases; junction bases not matched to a gene: 22. Germline V gives CDR1 DFQATT, CDR2 SNEGSKA (reference sequence).

This sequence was found in a human donor who had recovered from COVID-19. The chain joins TRBV20-1 to TRBJ1-5; 11 bases are a match to TRBD1. What was sequenced was CD4+ T cells from blood, cultured in vitro. CDR3 nucleotide sequence: TGCAGTGCCCAAATACGGACAGGGGGCTTGTTGGCAAAATATAGCAATCAGCCCCAGCATTTT. Amino acid sequence: CSAQIRTGGLLAKYSNQPQHF.